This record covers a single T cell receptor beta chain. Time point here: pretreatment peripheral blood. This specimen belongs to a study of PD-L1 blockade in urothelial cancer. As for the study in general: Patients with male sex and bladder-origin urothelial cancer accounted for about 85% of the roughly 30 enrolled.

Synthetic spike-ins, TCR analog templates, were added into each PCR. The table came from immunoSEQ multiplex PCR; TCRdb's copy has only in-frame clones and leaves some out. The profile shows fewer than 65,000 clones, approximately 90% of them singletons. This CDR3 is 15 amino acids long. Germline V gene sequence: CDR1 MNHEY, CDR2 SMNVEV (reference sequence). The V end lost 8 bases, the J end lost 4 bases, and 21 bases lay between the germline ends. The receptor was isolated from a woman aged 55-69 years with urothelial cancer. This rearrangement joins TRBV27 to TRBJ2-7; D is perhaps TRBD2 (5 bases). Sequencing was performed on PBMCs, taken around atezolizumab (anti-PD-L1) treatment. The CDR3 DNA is TGTGCCAGCGCTTCGCTTGGAGGAATTGGGTACGAGCAGTACTTC. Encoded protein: CASASLGGIGYEQYF.